The subject of this entry is one T cell receptor (beta chain). The source of the sample is a study of CD8 T cells in ankylosing spondylitis. TCRdb reanalysed the 5' RACE reads using MiXCR and keeps one entry per CDR3 protein. Altogether some 300,000 distinct CDR3 sequences are present, under 25% being singletons, with the ten largest covering 3.5% to 4.5%. Trimming removed 7 bases at V and 0 bases at J, with 18 bases between. This CDR3 comprises 16 residues. The germline V gene encodes CDR1 LNHDA and CDR2 SQIVND (reference sequence). The rearrangement links TRBV19 to TRBJ1-1, with a weak D call TRBD1 (6 bases). Sequencing was carried out using blood, either unsorted or a sorted T cell fraction (not recorded which). This receptor was taken from a female donor with ankylosing spondylitis or in good health (not recorded which). CDR3 loop: CASNPLGGGVNTEAFF. The CDR3 DNA follows: TGTGCCAGTAACCCCTTGGGGGGCGGTGTGAACACTGAAGCTTTCTTT.